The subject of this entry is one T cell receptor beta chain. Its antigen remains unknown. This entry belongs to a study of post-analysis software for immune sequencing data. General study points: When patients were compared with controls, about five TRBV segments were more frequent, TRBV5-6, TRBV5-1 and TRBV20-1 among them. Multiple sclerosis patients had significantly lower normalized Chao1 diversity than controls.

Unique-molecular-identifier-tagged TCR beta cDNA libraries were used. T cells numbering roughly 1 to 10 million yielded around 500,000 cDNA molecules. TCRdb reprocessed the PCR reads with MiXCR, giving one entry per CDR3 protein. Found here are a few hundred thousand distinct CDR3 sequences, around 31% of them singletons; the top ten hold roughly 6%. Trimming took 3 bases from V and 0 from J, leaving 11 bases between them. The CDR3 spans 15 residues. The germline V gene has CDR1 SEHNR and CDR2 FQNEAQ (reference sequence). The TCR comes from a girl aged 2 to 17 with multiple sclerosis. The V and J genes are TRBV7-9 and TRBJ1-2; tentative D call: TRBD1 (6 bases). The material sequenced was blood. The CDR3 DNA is TGTGCCAGCAGCTTCCAACGACAGGCTAACTATGGCTACACCTTC. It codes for CASSFQRQANYGYTF. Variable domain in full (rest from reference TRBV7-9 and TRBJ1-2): DTGVSQNPRHKITKRGQNVTFRCDPISEHNRLYWYRQTLGQGPEFLTYFQNEAQLEKSRLLSDRFSAERPKGSFSTLEIQRTEQGDSAMYLCASSFQRQANYGYTFGSGTRLTVV.